Listed below are T cell receptor beta chains from one sample, sequenced in a study of blood T cell repertoires in COVID-19. The assay was immunoSEQ multiplex PCR, and TCRdb's table has in-frame clones only and misses some. Here the sample spans over 200,000 clones, roughly 90% being singletons. Source material: PBMCs or T cells enriched from blood (not recorded which). The receptors here all came from a young woman who had been exposed to COVID-19. Both conserved end residues are part of each CDR3. D genes are given only for firm matches. Some rows mark clone size as missing; the rest say once, few, many or name a class of expanded clone.

D gene: TRBD1
V gene: TRBV19
J gene: TRBJ1-5
clone size: NA
CDR3 protein: CASSSRDRVGNQPQHF
CDR3 DNA: TGTGCCAGTAGTAGTAGGGACAGGGTGGGCAATCAGCCCCAGCATTTT

D gene: NA
V gene: TRBV2
J gene: TRBJ1-2
clone size: NA
CDR3 protein: CASGQSNYGYTF
CDR3 DNA: TGTGCCAGCGGACAGAGTAACTATGGCTACACCTTC

D gene: NA
V gene: TRBV5-4
J gene: TRBJ1-2
clone size: NA
CDR3 protein: CASSLDQGNYGYTF
CDR3 DNA: TGTGCCAGCAGCTTGGACCAGGGGAACTATGGCTACACCTTC

D gene: TRBD2
V gene: TRBV19
J gene: TRBJ2-1
clone size: NA
CDR3 protein: CASSILAGGTEQFF
CDR3 DNA: TGTGCCAGTAGTATCTTAGCGGGGGGCACTGAGCAGTTCTTC

D gene: TRBD1
V gene: TRBV19
J gene: TRBJ1-5
clone size: few
CDR3 protein: CASRLDPGQGRGSNQPQHF
CDR3 DNA: TGTGCCAGTAGACTCGATCCCGGACAGGGGAGAGGCAGCAATCAGCCCCAGCATTTT

D gene: NA
V gene: TRBV7-6
J gene: TRBJ2-7
clone size: NA
CDR3 protein: CASSLTVPNEQYF
CDR3 DNA: TGTGCCAGCAGCTTGACAGTTCCCAACGAGCAGTACTTC

D gene: NA
V gene: TRBV19
J gene: TRBJ1-5
clone size: NA
CDR3 protein: CASRGRVNQPQHF
CDR3 DNA: TGTGCCAGTAGAGGCAGGGTGAATCAGCCCCAGCATTTT

D gene: NA
V gene: TRBV6-5
J gene: TRBJ2-3
clone size: NA
CDR3 protein: CASSLQGGWTDTQYF
CDR3 DNA: TGTGCCAGCAGCTTACAGGGTGGGTGGACAGATACGCAGTATTTT

D gene: TRBD1
V gene: TRBV27
J gene: TRBJ2-1
clone size: NA
CDR3 protein: CASSLGTGLYNEQFF
CDR3 DNA: TGTGCCAGCAGTTTAGGGACAGGACTCTACAATGAGCAGTTCTTC

D gene: NA
V gene: TRBV2
J gene: TRBJ1-1
clone size: NA
CDR3 protein: CASSEGGARMNRAEAFF
CDR3 DNA: TGTGCCAGCAGTGAGGGGGGTGCGAGGATGAACCGGGCTGAAGCTTTCTTT

D gene: NA
V gene: TRBV7-2
J gene: TRBJ1-6
clone size: once
CDR3 protein: CASSLVYDTGNSPLHF
CDR3 DNA: TGTGCCAGCAGCTTAGTTTACGACACCGGAAATTCACCCCTCCACTTT

D gene: NA
V gene: TRBV5-1
J gene: TRBJ2-1
clone size: NA
CDR3 protein: CASSLVQYNEQFF
CDR3 DNA: TGCGCCAGCAGCTTGGTTCAGTACAATGAGCAGTTCTTC

D gene: TRBD1
V gene: TRBV5-1
J gene: TRBJ2-1
clone size: NA
CDR3 protein: CASSLGTGTNEQFF
CDR3 DNA: TGCGCCAGCAGCTTGGGGACAGGGACCAATGAGCAGTTCTTC

D gene: NA
V gene: TRBV11-2
J gene: TRBJ1-2
clone size: NA
CDR3 protein: CASSLEYMSNYGYTF
CDR3 DNA: TGTGCCAGCAGCTTAGAGTACATGTCTAACTATGGCTACACCTTC

D gene: TRBD2
V gene: TRBV11-3
J gene: TRBJ2-7
clone size: NA
CDR3 protein: CASSRGDRAAYEQYF
CDR3 DNA: TGTGCCAGCAGCCGGGGGGACCGGGCGGCCTACGAGCAGTACTTC

D gene: TRBD2
V gene: TRBV20-1
J gene: TRBJ2-7
clone size: once
CDR3 protein: CSASRWTSGANYEQYF
CDR3 DNA: TGCAGTGCTAGTAGGTGGACTAGCGGGGCAAACTACGAGCAGTACTTC

D gene: NA
V gene: TRBV2
J gene: TRBJ1-3
clone size: few
CDR3 protein: CASRGSSSGNTIYF
CDR3 DNA: TGTGCCAGCAGGGGCAGCAGCTCTGGAAACACCATATATTTT

D gene: NA
V gene: TRBV5-1
J gene: TRBJ1-1
clone size: NA
CDR3 protein: CASSQDYTEAFF
CDR3 DNA: TGCGCCAGCAGCCAGGACTACACTGAAGCTTTCTTT

D gene: TRBD1
V gene: TRBV27
J gene: TRBJ1-2
clone size: once
CDR3 protein: CASSLSGTGGLNGYTF
CDR3 DNA: TGTGCCAGCAGTTTATCCGGGACAGGGGGCCTTAATGGCTACACCTTC

D gene: NA
V gene: TRBV5-1
J gene: TRBJ1-2
clone size: NA
CDR3 protein: CASSLGQVFYGYTF
CDR3 DNA: TGCGCCAGCAGCTTGGGACAGGTATTCTATGGCTACACCTTC

D gene: NA
V gene: TRBV6-4
J gene: TRBJ1-3
clone size: NA
CDR3 protein: CASVLQGAGNTIYF
CDR3 DNA: TGTGCCAGCGTACTACAGGGAGCTGGAAACACCATATATTTT

D gene: NA
V gene: TRBV7-2
J gene: TRBJ2-1
clone size: NA
CDR3 protein: CASSSRAKNNEQFF
CDR3 DNA: TGTGCCAGCAGCTCACGCGCGAAGAACAATGAGCAGTTCTTC

D gene: NA
V gene: TRBV25-1
J gene: TRBJ1-3
clone size: NA
CDR3 protein: CASSDWGAGNTIYF
CDR3 DNA: TGTGCCAGCAGTGATTGGGGGGCTGGAAACACCATATATTTT

D gene: NA
V gene: TRBV4-2
J gene: TRBJ2-7
clone size: NA
CDR3 protein: CASSQEGGYEQYF
CDR3 DNA: TGTGCCAGCAGCCAAGAGGGAGGTTACGAGCAGTACTTC

D gene: NA
V gene: TRBV14
J gene: TRBJ1-5
clone size: NA
CDR3 protein: CASSQSINQPQHF
CDR3 DNA: TGTGCCAGCAGCCAATCTATCAATCAGCCCCAGCATTTT

D gene: TRBD1
V gene: TRBV5-1
J gene: TRBJ2-2
clone size: NA
CDR3 protein: CASSRDRGRPGELFF
CDR3 DNA: TGCGCCAGCAGCCGGGACAGGGGGCGCCCCGGGGAGCTGTTTTTT

D gene: NA
V gene: TRBV5-1
J gene: TRBJ1-2
clone size: NA
CDR3 protein: CASSRVVPPIGYGYTF
CDR3 DNA: TGCGCCAGCAGCCGCGTGGTGCCTCCTATTGGCTATGGCTACACCTTC

D gene: NA
V gene: TRBV6-4
J gene: TRBJ2-7
clone size: NA
CDR3 protein: CASSDGPGRINDYEQYF
CDR3 DNA: TGTGCCAGCAGTGACGGCCCCGGCAGGATAAATGACTACGAGCAGTACTTC

D gene: TRBD1
V gene: TRBV5-4
J gene: TRBJ2-1
clone size: NA
CDR3 protein: CASSLDQGAYNEQFF
CDR3 DNA: TGTGCCAGCAGCTTGGACCAGGGGGCCTACAATGAGCAGTTCTTC

D gene: NA
V gene: TRBV10-1
J gene: TRBJ1-1
clone size: NA
CDR3 protein: CAIERVTNTEAFF
CDR3 DNA: TGCGCCATCGAGCGGGTTACGAACACTGAAGCTTTCTTT

D gene: TRBD2
V gene: TRBV3-1/TRBV3-2
J gene: TRBJ2-7
clone size: NA
CDR3 protein: CASSPLAGTYEQYF
CDR3 DNA: TGTGCCAGCAGCCCCTTAGCGGGGACCTACGAGCAGTACTTC

D gene: NA
V gene: TRBV28
J gene: TRBJ1-1
clone size: NA
CDR3 protein: CASSFVGLRGSNTEAFF
CDR3 DNA: TGTGCCAGCAGTTTCGTGGGCCTTCGGGGATCGAACACTGAAGCTTTCTTT

D gene: NA
V gene: TRBV5-6
J gene: TRBJ1-3
clone size: NA
CDR3 protein: CASSLVGRGYGNTIYF
CDR3 DNA: TGTGCCAGCAGCTTGGTCGGCAGGGGATACGGAAACACCATATATTTT

D gene: NA
V gene: TRBV5-1
J gene: TRBJ2-3
clone size: NA
CDR3 protein: CASSFGQSGDTQYF
CDR3 DNA: TGCGCCAGCAGCTTCGGACAGTCTGGAGATACGCAGTATTTT

D gene: NA
V gene: TRBV5-1
J gene: TRBJ1-2
clone size: NA
CDR3 protein: CASSLTGFGYTF
CDR3 DNA: TGCGCCAGCAGCTTGACAGGGTTCGGCTACACCTTC

D gene: NA
V gene: TRBV29-1
J gene: TRBJ2-3
clone size: NA
CDR3 protein: CSGASTDTQYF
CDR3 DNA: TGCAGCGGAGCAAGCACAGATACGCAGTATTTT

D gene: NA
V gene: TRBV5-1
J gene: TRBJ1-5
clone size: NA
CDR3 protein: CASSRGGEHSNQPQHF
CDR3 DNA: TGCGCCAGCAGCCGTGGGGGGGAGCATAGCAATCAGCCCCAGCATTTT

D gene: NA
V gene: TRBV6-2/TRBV6-3
J gene: TRBJ1-6
clone size: NA
CDR3 protein: CASSYVTGQDSPLHF
CDR3 DNA: TGTGCCAGCAGTTACGTTACAGGGCAGGATTCACCCCTCCACTTT

D gene: NA
V gene: TRBV9
J gene: TRBJ2-2
clone size: once
CDR3 protein: CASSVVRENTGELFF
CDR3 DNA: TGTGCCAGCAGCGTAGTGAGGGAGAACACCGGGGAGCTGTTTTTT

D gene: NA
V gene: TRBV2
J gene: TRBJ1-4
clone size: NA
CDR3 protein: CASSDLGTGGEKLFF
CDR3 DNA: TGTGCCAGCAGTGATCTAGGCACCGGAGGGGAAAAACTGTTTTTT

D gene: TRBD2
V gene: TRBV19
J gene: TRBJ2-7
clone size: NA
CDR3 protein: CASSMLAGNRPYEQYF
CDR3 DNA: TGTGCCAGTAGTATGCTAGCGGGGAACCGTCCCTACGAGCAGTACTTC

D gene: TRBD1
V gene: TRBV10-3
J gene: TRBJ2-7
clone size: few
CDR3 protein: CAIKGTEAYEQYF
CDR3 DNA: TGTGCCATCAAAGGGACAGAGGCCTACGAGCAGTACTTC

D gene: TRBD2
V gene: TRBV11-2
J gene: TRBJ2-7
clone size: NA
CDR3 protein: CASSLVASGGAYEQYF
CDR3 DNA: TGTGCCAGCAGCTTAGTGGCTAGCGGGGGGGCCTACGAGCAGTACTTC

D gene: NA
V gene: TRBV2
J gene: TRBJ1-5
clone size: NA
CDR3 protein: CASTRQENQPQHF
CDR3 DNA: TGTGCCAGCACCCGACAAGAGAATCAGCCCCAGCATTTT

D gene: NA
V gene: TRBV7-2
J gene: TRBJ1-5
clone size: NA
CDR3 protein: CASSLGGGRQQPQHF
CDR3 DNA: TGTGCCAGCAGCTTAGGCGGTGGCAGACAGCAGCCCCAGCATTTT

D gene: NA
V gene: TRBV6-5
J gene: TRBJ1-3
clone size: NA
CDR3 protein: CASRQQGHSGNTIYF
CDR3 DNA: TGTGCCAGCAGGCAACAGGGCCACTCTGGAAACACCATATATTTT

D gene: NA
V gene: TRBV11-2
J gene: TRBJ2-7
clone size: NA
CDR3 protein: CASSSSSGESYEQYF
CDR3 DNA: TGTGCCAGCAGCTCCTCCAGCGGAGAATCCTACGAGCAGTACTTC

D gene: TRBD1
V gene: TRBV19
J gene: TRBJ1-4
clone size: NA
CDR3 protein: CASNPGTGGGKLFF
CDR3 DNA: TGTGCCAGTAACCCCGGGACAGGCGGTGGAAAACTGTTTTTT

D gene: TRBD1
V gene: TRBV5-6
J gene: TRBJ2-7
clone size: NA
CDR3 protein: CASSLIKTGGREQYF
CDR3 DNA: TGTGCCAGCAGCTTGATTAAAACAGGGGGACGCGAGCAGTACTTC